This entry features one TCR beta chain sequence. Per the germline V gene, CDR1 is LNHDA and CDR2 is SQIVND (reference sequence). V was pared by 3 bases and J by 8 bases, with 10 bases of the junction left unmatched. This CDR3 region has 15 residues. This sample was taken from a study of blood T cell repertoires in COVID-19. Study-wide context: Both acute and convalescent COVID-19 samples were obtained from the United States, Italy and Spain. Sources were T cells, B-cell-depleted T cells, or PBMCs; the material itself was cDNA or gDNA.

Original methodology: Nucleated cell counts were estimated from reference gene primer amplification. Sequencing used immunoSEQ multiplex PCR; TCRdb keeps in-frame clones, though not all of them. That table supplies the V and J calls and clone size; D and trimming were determined from the DNA. The sample lists about 200,000 clones; 80% to 90% were seen once. The source is a man aged 25-40 years who had recovered from COVID-19. The sequenced material came from PBMCs or T cells enriched from blood (not recorded which). The chain recombines TRBV19 with TRBJ2-1; 7 bases fit TRBD1. In nucleotides, the CDR3 is TGTGCCAGTAGTATTGGGGCAGGGGGTCGTGATGAGCAGTTCTTC. This encodes CASSIGAGGRDEQFF.